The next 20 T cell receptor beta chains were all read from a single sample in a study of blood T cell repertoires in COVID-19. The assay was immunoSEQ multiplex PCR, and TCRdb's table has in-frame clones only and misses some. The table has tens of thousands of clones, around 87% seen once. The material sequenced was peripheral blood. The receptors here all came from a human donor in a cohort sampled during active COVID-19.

This chain's CDR3 is CASSPQVTGASGNTIYF. In DNA form, the CDR3 reads TGTGCCAGCAGCCCGCAAGTAACAGGAGCCTCTGGAAACACCATATATTTT. This rearrangement joins TRBV9 to TRBJ1-3; possibly TRBD1 for D (5 bases). CDR1 and CDR2 (germline): SGDLS, YYNGEE. The CDR3 is 17 residues long. Trimming stripped 4 bases from V and 0 bases from J, with 17 bases between.

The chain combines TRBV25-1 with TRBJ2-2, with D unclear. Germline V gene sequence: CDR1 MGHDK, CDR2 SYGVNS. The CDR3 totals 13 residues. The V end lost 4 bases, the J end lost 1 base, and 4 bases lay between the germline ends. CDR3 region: CASSGRNTGELFF. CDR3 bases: TGTGCCAGCAGTGGGAGGAACACCGGGGAGCTGTTTTTT.

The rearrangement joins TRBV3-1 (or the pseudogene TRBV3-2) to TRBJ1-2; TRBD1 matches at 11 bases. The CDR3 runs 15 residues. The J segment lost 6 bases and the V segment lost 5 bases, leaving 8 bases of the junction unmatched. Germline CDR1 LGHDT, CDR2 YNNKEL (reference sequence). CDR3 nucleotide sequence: TGTGCCAGCAGCGACGGGGACAGGGGGAGAAATGGCTACACCTTC. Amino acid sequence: CASSDGDRGRNGYTF.

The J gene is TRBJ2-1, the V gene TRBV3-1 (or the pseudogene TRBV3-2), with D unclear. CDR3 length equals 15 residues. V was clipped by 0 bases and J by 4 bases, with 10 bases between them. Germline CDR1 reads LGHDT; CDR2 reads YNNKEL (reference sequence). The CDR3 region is CASSQDSTSYNEQFF. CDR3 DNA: TGTGCCAGCAGCCAAGATAGTACTTCTTACAATGAGCAGTTCTTC.

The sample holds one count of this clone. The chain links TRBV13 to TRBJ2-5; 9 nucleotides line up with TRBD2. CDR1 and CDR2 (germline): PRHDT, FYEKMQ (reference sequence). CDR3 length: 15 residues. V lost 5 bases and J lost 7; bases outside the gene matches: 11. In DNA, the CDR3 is TGTGCCAGCAGCGGCACAAGCGGGGGGTGGGTGACCCAGTACTTC. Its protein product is CASSGTSGGWVTQYF.

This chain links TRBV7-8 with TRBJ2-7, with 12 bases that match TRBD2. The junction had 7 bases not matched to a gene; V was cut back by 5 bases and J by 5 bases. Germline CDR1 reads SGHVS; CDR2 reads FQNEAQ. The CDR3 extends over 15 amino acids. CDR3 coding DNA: TGTGCCAGCAGCCCTACCCGACTAGCGGGAGACGAGCAGTACTTC. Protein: CASSPTRLAGDEQYF. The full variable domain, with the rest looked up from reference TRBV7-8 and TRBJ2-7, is GAGVSQSPRYKVAKRGQDVALRCDPISGHVSLFWYQQALGQGPEFLTYFQNEAQLDKSGLPSDRFFAERPEGSVSTLKIQRTQQEDSAVYLCASSPTRLAGDEQYFGPGTRLTVT.

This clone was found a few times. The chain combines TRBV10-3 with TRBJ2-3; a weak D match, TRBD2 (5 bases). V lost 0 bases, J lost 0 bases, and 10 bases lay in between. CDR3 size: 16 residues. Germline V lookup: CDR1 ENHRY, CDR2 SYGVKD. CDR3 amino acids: CAISESRVFSTDTQYF. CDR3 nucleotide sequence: TGTGCCATCAGTGAGTCGAGGGTTTTTAGCACAGATACGCAGTATTTT.

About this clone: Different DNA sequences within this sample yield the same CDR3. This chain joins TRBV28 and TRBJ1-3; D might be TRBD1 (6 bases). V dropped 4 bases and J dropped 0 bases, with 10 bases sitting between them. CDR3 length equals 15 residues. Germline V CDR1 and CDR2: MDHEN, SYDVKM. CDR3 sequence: CASSSGQSSGNTIYF. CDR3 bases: TGTGCCAGCAGTTCCGGACAGAGCTCTGGAAACACCATATATTTT. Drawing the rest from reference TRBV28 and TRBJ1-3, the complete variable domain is DVKVTQSSRYLVKRTGEKVFLECVQDMDHENMFWYRQDPGLGLRLIYFSYDVKMKEKGDIPEGYSVSREKKERFSLILESASTNQTSMYLCASSSGQSSGNTIYFGEGSWLTVV.

CDR3 region: CSVETPAGRADTQYF. CDR3 DNA: TGCAGCGTTGAGACTCCAGCGGGGAGGGCAGATACGCAGTATTTT. J is TRBJ2-3 and V is TRBV29-1; 7 nucleotides align to TRBD2. With 3 bases clipped from V and 4 bases from J, the junction kept 10 bases outside the gene matches. CDR3 length: 15 residues. Germline V gene sequence: CDR1 SQVTM, CDR2 ANQGSEA.

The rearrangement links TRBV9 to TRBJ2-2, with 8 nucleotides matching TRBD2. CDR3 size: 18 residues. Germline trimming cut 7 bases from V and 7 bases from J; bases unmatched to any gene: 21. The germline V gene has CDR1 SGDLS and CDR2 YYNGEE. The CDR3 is CASSAFSGPGLDGGELFF. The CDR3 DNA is TGTGCCAGCTCCGCGTTTTCCGGACCGGGACTAGATGGCGGGGAGCTGTTTTTT. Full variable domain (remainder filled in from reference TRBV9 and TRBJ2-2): DSGVTQTPKHLITATGQRVTLRCSPRSGDLSVYWYQQSLDQGLQFLIQYYNGEERAKGNILERFSAQQFPDLHSELNLSSLELGDSALYFCASSAFSGPGLDGGELFFGEGSRLTVL.

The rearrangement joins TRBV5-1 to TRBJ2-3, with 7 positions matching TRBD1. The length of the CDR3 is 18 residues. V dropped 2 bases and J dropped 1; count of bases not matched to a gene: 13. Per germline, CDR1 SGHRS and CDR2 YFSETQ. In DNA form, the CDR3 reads TGCGCCAGCAGCTTCGGGACAGATCCCTTTCGAGGCACAGATACGCAGTATTTT. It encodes CASSFGTDPFRGTDTQYF.

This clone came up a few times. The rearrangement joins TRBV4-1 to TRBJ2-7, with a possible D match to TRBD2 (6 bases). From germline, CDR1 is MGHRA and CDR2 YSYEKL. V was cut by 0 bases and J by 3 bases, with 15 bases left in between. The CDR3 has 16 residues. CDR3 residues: CASSQEVAESLYEQYF. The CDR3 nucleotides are TGCGCCAGCAGCCAAGAGGTAGCGGAGTCCCTCTACGAGCAGTACTTC.

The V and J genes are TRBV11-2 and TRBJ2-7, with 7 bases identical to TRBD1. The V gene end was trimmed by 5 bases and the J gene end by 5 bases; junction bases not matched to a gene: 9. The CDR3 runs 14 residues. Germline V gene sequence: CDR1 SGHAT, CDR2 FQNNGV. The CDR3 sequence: CASSPQTGMDEQYF. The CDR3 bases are TGTGCCAGCAGCCCCCAGACAGGGATGGACGAGCAGTACTTC.

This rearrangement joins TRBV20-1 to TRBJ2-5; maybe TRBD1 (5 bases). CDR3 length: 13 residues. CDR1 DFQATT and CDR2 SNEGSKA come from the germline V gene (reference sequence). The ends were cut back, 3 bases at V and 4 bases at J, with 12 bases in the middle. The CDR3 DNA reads TGCAGTGCTAGTCGGGCAGGGTTAGAGACCCAGTACTTC. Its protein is CSASRAGLETQYF.

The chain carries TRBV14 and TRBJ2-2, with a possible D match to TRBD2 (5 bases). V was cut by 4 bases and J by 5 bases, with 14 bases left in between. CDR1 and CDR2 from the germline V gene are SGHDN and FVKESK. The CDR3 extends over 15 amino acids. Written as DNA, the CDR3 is TGTGCCAGCAGCCCAGGCTACCCGGGGACCGGGGAGCTGTTTTTT. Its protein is CASSPGYPGTGELFF.

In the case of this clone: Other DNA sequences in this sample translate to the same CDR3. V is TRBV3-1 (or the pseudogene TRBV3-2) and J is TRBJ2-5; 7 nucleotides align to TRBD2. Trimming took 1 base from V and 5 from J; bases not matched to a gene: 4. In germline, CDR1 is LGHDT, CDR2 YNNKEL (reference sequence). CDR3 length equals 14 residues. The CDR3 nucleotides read TGTGCCAGCAGCCAAGGACTAGCTACGGAGACCCAGTACTTC. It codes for CASSQGLATETQYF.

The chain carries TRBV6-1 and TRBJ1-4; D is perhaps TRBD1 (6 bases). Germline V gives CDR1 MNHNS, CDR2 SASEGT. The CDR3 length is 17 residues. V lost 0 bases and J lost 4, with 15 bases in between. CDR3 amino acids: CASSEAPWTANNEKLFF. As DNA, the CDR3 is TGTGCCAGCAGTGAAGCTCCTTGGACAGCTAATAATGAAAAACTGTTTTTT.

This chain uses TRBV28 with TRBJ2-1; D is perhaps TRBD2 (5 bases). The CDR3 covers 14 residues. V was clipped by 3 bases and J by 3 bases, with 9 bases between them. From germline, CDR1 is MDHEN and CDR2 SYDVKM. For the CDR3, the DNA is TGTGCCAGCAGTTTGGCGGGCCGCTACAATGAGCAGTTCTTC. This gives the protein CASSLAGRYNEQFF.

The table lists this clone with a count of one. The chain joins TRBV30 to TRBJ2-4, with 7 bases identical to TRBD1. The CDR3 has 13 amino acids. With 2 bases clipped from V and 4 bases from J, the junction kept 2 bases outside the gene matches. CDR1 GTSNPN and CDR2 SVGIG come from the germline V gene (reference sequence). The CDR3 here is CAWSWGQKNIQYF. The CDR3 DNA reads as TGTGCCTGGAGTTGGGGACAGAAAAACATTCAGTACTTC.

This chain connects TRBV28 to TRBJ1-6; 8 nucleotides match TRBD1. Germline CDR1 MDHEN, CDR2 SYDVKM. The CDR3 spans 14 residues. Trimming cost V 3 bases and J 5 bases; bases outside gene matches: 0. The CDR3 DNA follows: TGTGCCAGCAGTTTGACAGGGGATAATTCACCCCTCCACTTT. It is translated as CASSLTGDNSPLHF. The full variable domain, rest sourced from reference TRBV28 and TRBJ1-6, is DVKVTQSSRYLVKRTGEKVFLECVQDMDHENMFWYRQDPGLGLRLIYFSYDVKMKEKGDIPEGYSVSREKKERFSLILESASTNQTSMYLCASSLTGDNSPLHFGNGTRLTVT.